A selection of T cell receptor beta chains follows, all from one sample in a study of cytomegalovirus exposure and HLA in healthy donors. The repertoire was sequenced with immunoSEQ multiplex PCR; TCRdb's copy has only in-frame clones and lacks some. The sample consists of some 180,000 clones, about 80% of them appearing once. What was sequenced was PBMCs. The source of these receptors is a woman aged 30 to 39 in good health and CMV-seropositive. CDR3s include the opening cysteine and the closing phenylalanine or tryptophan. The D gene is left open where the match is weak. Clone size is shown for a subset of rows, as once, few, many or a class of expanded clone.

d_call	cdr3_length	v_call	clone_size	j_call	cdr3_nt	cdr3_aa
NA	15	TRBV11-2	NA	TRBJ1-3	TGTGCCAGCAGCTTAGTGTCAGGGGTTGGAAACACCATATATTTT	CASSLVSGVGNTIYF
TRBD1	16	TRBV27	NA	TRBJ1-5	TGTGCCAGCAGTTACTCCGGGACAGGGCAGGGTCAGCCCCAGCATTTT	CASSYSGTGQGQPQHF
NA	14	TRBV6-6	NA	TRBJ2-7	TGTGCCAGCAGTTACTACGGGGGTCCCGACGAGCAGTACTTC	CASSYYGGPDEQYF
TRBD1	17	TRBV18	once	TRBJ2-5	TGTGCCAGCTCACCAGCGGGGACAGGGGTGCGGCAAGAGACCCAGTACTTC	CASSPAGTGVRQETQYF
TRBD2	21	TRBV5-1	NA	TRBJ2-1	TGCGCCAGCAGCCCGGGACGTGTGAGGGCGGAACTAGCGGGGGGGCCTTATGAGCAGTTCTTC	CASSPGRVRAELAGGPYEQFF
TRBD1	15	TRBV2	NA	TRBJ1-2	TGTGCCAGCAGTAGAATGACAGGGCCCCGGGAGGGCTACACCTTC	CASSRMTGPREGYTF
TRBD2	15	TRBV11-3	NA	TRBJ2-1	TGTGCCAGCAGCTTCAGGACTAGCGATCGCGATGAGCAGTTCTTC	CASSFRTSDRDEQFF
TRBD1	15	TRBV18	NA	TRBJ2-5	TGTGCCAGCTCACCCACGACAGGGGGCCAAGAGACCCAGTACTTC	CASSPTTGGQETQYF
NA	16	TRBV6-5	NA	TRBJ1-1	TGTGCCAGCAGTTACTCGACATGGAAATTGAACACTGAAGCTTTCTTT	CASSYSTWKLNTEAFF
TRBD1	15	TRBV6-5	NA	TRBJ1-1	TGTGCCAGCAGTTCTCAGGGGGCAGCGAACACTGAAGCTTTCTTT	CASSSQGAANTEAFF
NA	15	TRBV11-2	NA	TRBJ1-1	TGTGCCAGCAGCCCAAAGGGGGGGCGCGTAGCCGAAGCTTTCTTT	CASSPKGGRVAEAFF
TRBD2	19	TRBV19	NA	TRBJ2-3	TGTGCCAGTAGAAGGTGGTCTAGCGGGAGTTTGGGGAACACAGATACGCAGTATTTT	CASRRWSSGSLGNTDTQYF
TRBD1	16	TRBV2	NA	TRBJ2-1	TGTGCCAGCAGGATGTGGGACAGGGCAGTGATGGCTGAGCAGTTCTTC	CASRMWDRAVMAEQFF
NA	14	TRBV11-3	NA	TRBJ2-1	TGTGCCAGCAGCCCAGTGATGTCCTACAATGAGCAGTTCTTC	CASSPVMSYNEQFF
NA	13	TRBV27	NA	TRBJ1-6	TGTGCCAGCAGTTTATCATCGAGTTCACCCCTCCACTTT	CASSLSSSSPLHF
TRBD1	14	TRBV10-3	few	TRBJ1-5	TGTGCCACCCGACAGGGTGGGTATGATCAGCCCCAGCATTTT	CATRQGGYDQPQHF
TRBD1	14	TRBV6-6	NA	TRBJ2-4	TGTGCCAGCAGTGGGGACAGAGCCAAAAACATTCAGTACTTC	CASSGDRAKNIQYF
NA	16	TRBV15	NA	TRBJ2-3	TGTGCCACCAGCAGACTTTGGGTGGGAGAAGCAGATACGCAGTATTTT	CATSRLWVGEADTQYF
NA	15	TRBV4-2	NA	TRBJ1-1	TGTGCCAGCAGCCAAGTCAGGCCAATGAACACTGAAGCTTTCTTT	CASSQVRPMNTEAFF
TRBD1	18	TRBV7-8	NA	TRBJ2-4	TGTGCCAGCAGCCCTGGGGGGACGACAGGGGTGGCCAAAAACATTCAGTACTTC	CASSPGGTTGVAKNIQYF
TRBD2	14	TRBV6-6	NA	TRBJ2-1	TGTGCCAGCAGTTACGGGACTAGCGGGGGGGAGCAGTTCTTC	CASSYGTSGGEQFF
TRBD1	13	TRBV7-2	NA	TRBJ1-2	TGTGCCAGCAGCATCCGGGACAGCTATGGCTACACCTTC	CASSIRDSYGYTF
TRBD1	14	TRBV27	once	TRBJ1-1	TGTGCCAGCAGTTCGACAGGGTCGAACACTGAAGCTTTCTTT	CASSSTGSNTEAFF
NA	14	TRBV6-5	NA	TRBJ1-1	TGTGCCAGCAGTTACTCGGACAAGAACACTGAAGCTTTCTTT	CASSYSDKNTEAFF
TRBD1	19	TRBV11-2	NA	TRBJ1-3	TGTGCCAGCAGGCATTACCTACGGGACAGGGCTTCGGGTGGAAACACCATATATTTT	CASRHYLRDRASGGNTIYF
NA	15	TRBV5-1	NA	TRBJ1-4	TGCGCCAGCAGCCTCTGGGGAGATTCTAGGGAAAAACTGTTTTTT	CASSLWGDSREKLFF
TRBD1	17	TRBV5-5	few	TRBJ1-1	TGTGCCAGCAGCTTGGTAGGGGCAGGGGGCCAGAACACTGAAGCTTTCTTT	CASSLVGAGGQNTEAFF
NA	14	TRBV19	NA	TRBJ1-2	TGTGCCAGTAGTACAGGGTCGGGTGGCTATGGCTACACCTTC	CASSTGSGGYGYTF
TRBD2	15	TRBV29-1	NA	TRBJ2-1	TGCAGCGTTGCGGTTGGGACTAGCGTAATGAATGAGCAGTTCTTC	CSVAVGTSVMNEQFF
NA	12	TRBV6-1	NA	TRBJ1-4	TGTGCCCAGAAGGGGGGGTATGAAAAACTGTTTTTT	CAQKGGYEKLFF
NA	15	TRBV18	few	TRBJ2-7	TGTGCCAGCTCACACGGGGGAACAGACGGGTACGAGCAGTACTTC	CASSHGGTDGYEQYF
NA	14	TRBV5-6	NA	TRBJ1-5	TGTGCCAGCAGCTTGGTGAGTAGTGATCAGCCCCAGCATTTT	CASSLVSSDQPQHF
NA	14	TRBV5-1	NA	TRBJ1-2	TGCGCCAGCAGCTTGGAACCGGGATGGTATGGCTACACCTTC	CASSLEPGWYGYTF
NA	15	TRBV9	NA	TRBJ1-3	TGTGCCAGCAGCTCCGGACAGACCTCTGGAAACACCATATATTTT	CASSSGQTSGNTIYF
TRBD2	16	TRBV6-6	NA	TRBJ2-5	TGTGCCAGCAGTTACGGGACTAGCGGGGGCGGGGAGACCCAGTACTTC	CASSYGTSGGGETQYF
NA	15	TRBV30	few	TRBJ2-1	TGTGCCTGGTGTCCCGCTAGGGGCTCCTACAATGAGCAGTTCTTC	CAWCPARGSYNEQFF
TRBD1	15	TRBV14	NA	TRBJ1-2	TGTGCCAGCAGCCAAGATCGGCAGGGGGTTAGTGGCTACACCTTC	CASSQDRQGVSGYTF
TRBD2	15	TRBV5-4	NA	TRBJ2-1	TGTGCCAGCAGCTTGGTGCGGGAGCCCGACAATGAGCAGTTCTTC	CASSLVREPDNEQFF
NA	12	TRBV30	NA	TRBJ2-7	TGTGCCTGGACCCAGGGAGGTCACGAGCAGTACTTC	CAWTQGGHEQYF
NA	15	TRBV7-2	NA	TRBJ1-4	TGTGCCAGCAGCTCCCAGGCAGGGACTAATGAAAAACTGTTTTTT	CASSSQAGTNEKLFF
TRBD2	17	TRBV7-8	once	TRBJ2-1	TGTGCCAGCAGCTTAGGGGCTAGCGGGAGCTCCTACAATGAGCAGTTCTTC	CASSLGASGSSYNEQFF
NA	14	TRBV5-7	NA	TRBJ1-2	TGTGCCAGCAGCTCCTACAGGGCTTACTATGGCTACACCTTC	CASSSYRAYYGYTF
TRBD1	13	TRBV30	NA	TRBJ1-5	TGTGCCTGGACCGGGACAGGGAATCAGCCCCAGCATTTT	CAWTGTGNQPQHF
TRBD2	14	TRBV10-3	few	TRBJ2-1	TGTGCCATCTCGGCGGGAGGAGCCTACAATGAGCAGTTCTTC	CAISAGGAYNEQFF
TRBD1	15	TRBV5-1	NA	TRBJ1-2	TGCGCCAGCAGCCCCTTCCAAGACAGGGGGCTCGGCTACACCTTC	CASSPFQDRGLGYTF
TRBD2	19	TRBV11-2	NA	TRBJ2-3	TGTGCCAGCAGCTTCCTACCCCCACTAGCGGGGGGGCCCGCAGATACGCAGTATTTT	CASSFLPPLAGGPADTQYF
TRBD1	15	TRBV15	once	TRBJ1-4	TGTGCCACCAGCATGGGACAGGGGTTATTGGAAAAACTGTTTTTT	CATSMGQGLLEKLFF
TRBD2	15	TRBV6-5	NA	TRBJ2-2	TGTGCCACCGAGGTAGCGGGGGGGACCACCGGGGAGCTGTTTTTT	CATEVAGGTTGELFF
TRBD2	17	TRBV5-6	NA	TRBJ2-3	TGTGCCAGCAGCCTTGCCGGACTAGCGGGTGTCACAGATACGCAGTATTTT	CASSLAGLAGVTDTQYF
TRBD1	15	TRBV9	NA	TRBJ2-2	TGTGCCAGCGGGACAGGGGAAGTGAACACCGGGGAGCTGTTTTTT	CASGTGEVNTGELFF
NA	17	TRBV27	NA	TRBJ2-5	TGTGCCAGCAGTTTATACTGGGACATATTTCTGTCGGAGACCCAGTACTTC	CASSLYWDIFLSETQYF
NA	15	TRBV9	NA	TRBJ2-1	TGTGCCAGCAGCGAGGACAGCCACTCCTACAATGAGCAGTTCTTC	CASSEDSHSYNEQFF
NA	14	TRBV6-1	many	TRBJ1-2	TGTGCCAGCAGTCGAGACGGGGTAGGAGGCGGCTACACCTTC	CASSRDGVGGGYTF
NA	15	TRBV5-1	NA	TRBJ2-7	TGCGCCAGCAGCCTCCCGGGCGGGATTCGCTACGAGCAGTACTTC	CASSLPGGIRYEQYF
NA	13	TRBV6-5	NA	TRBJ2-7	TGTGCCAGCAGTTACGGGGGACTCGGCGAGCAGTACTTC	CASSYGGLGEQYF